The clone carrying this T cell receptor (beta chain) was observed a handful of times. What it binds is unknown. The data are from a study of cytomegalovirus exposure and HLA in healthy donors. Whole-study results and caveats: Some V segments (TRBV6-2 and TRBV6-3 among them) were excluded as indistinguishable. A few chains linked to CMV were shown in vitro to be specific for CMV antigens.

The primer mix had 60 Vbeta and 13 Jbeta primers. Profiled with immunoSEQ multiplex PCR; TCRdb holds only in-frame clones, not every one. The table has around 200,000 clones, approximately 80% seen once. The CDR3 sequence is 11 residues long. The germline V gene encodes CDR1 SQVTM and CDR2 ANQGSEA. V trimming: 6 bases; J trimming: 8 bases; junction bases outside the gene matches: 3. Sequences were obtained from PBMCs. This rearrangement joins TRBV29-1 to TRBJ1-2; the match to TRBD1 covers 10 bases. This sequence originates from a girl aged 2 to 10 in good health and CMV-seronegative. CDR3 coding DNA: TGCAGCGTCGGGACAGGGGAAGGCTACACCTTC. As protein: CSVGTGEGYTF.